These 6 T cell receptor beta chains were sequenced from one sample in a study of T-cell memory formation after mild COVID-19. TCRdb analysed the 5' RACE reads with MiXCR anew, one entry per CDR3 protein. The sample carries around 340,000 distinct CDR3 sequences, under 15% recorded once. The sample comprised PBMCs or a T cell subset sorted from them (not recorded which). The receptors were gathered from a man younger than 30 who had mild COVID-19 (a few samples of this study predate the infection). Cell type and time point are not known.

This clonotype turned up a few times. The V call is TRBV7-3, the J call TRBJ1-3; D not resolved. The CDR3 covers 15 residues. CDR1 is SGHTA, CDR2 FQGTGA, per germline. Trimming cost V 0 bases and J 2 bases, with 8 bases left between them. Here the CDR3 reads CASSLTWGPGNTIYF. The CDR3 DNA follows: TGTGCCAGCAGCTTAACGTGGGGTCCTGGAAACACCATATATTTT. Full variable domain (outside the CDR3, taken from reference TRBV7-3 and TRBJ1-3): GAGVSQTPSNKVTEKGKYVELRCDPISGHTALYWYRQSLGQGPEFLIYFQGTGAADDSGLPNDRFFAVRPEGSVSTLKIQRTERGDSAVYLCASSLTWGPGNTIYFGEGSWLTVV.

The rearrangement joins TRBV9 to TRBJ1-2, with 8 bases lining up with TRBD1. The ends lost 3 bases at V and 8 bases at J; junction bases unmatched: 6. CDR1 and CDR2 from the germline V gene are SGDLS and YYNGEE. The CDR3 sequence is 13 residues long. The CDR3 bases are TGTGCCAGCAGCGGCGACAGGGGTCGAGGCTACACCTTC. Translation: CASSGDRGRGYTF.

The CDR3: CASSPLGTGFMHGYTF. The CDR3 nucleotides read TGTGCCAGCAGCCCCCTGGGGACGGGGTTCATGCACGGCTACACCTTC. The gene calls are TRBV9 and TRBJ1-2, with D possibly TRBD1 on 5 matching bases. Germline V gene data show CDR1 as SGDLS and CDR2 as YYNGEE. V lost 4 bases, J lost 8 bases, and 24 bases lay in between. The CDR3 runs to 16 residues.

This clonotype was counted at least ten times. This chain connects TRBV12-3 or TRBV12-4 to TRBJ2-2; D remains unclear. The CDR3 runs 15 residues. Trimming stripped 7 bases from V and 6 bases from J, with 18 bases between. The CDR3 loop is CASTILTPRAGELFF. In nucleotides, the CDR3 is TGTGCCAGCACCATACTAACCCCACGCGCCGGGGAGCTGTTTTTT.

CDR3 sequence: CSASDLAGGSETQYF. Here the CDR3 DNA reads TGCAGTGCGAGTGACCTAGCGGGGGGGAGTGAGACCCAGTACTTC. The gene calls are TRBV20-1 and TRBJ2-5; 12 bases are shared with TRBD2. The CDR3 runs 15 residues. CDR1 and CDR2 (germline): DFQATT, SNEGSKA (reference sequence). V lost 6 bases and J lost 5; bases outside the gene matches: 10.

In its sample, this clonotype was seen a few times. The chain combines TRBV6-1 with TRBJ2-5; 7 bases are a match to TRBD1. The V gene end was trimmed by 10 bases and the J gene end by 0 bases; junction bases not matched to a gene: 11. The CDR3 runs to 15 residues. Germline-derived CDR1 and CDR2 are MNHNS and SASEGT. The CDR3 nucleotides read TGTGCCACAAGTGTACGGGGACAGAACCAAGAGACCCAGTACTTC. Protein product: CATSVRGQNQETQYF.